This is a list of T cell receptor beta chains from one sample in a study of tumor and adjacent non-tumor tissue in lung cancer. MiXCR was run by TCRdb on the multiplex PCR reads, yielding one entry per CDR3 protein. This sample has 77,000 or so distinct CDR3 sequences, with less than 85% found just once. The sample was distant non-tumor lung tissue. The receptors shown here come from a man in his 70s with non-small cell lung cancer. CDR3s include the opening cysteine and the closing phenylalanine or tryptophan. D genes are given only for firm matches. Only part of the rows carry a size: once, few, many, or a class if the clone is expanded.

j_call v_call d_call clone_size cdr3_nt cdr3_aa
TRBJ2-7 TRBV4-1 TRBD2 medium-sized TGCGCCAGTTCCCGGACTAGCGGGAACTACGAGCAGTACTTC CASSRTSGNYEQYF
TRBJ2-7 TRBV5-1 TRBD1 . TGCGCTAGCAGCTGGGACAGAACCTACGAGCAGTACTTC CASSWDRTYEQYF
TRBJ1-5 TRBV6-1 . . TGTGCCAGCAGGGAAACAGGAGATAGCAGTCAGTCCCAGCATTTT CASRETGDSSQSQHF
TRBJ2-5 TRBV11-2 . few TGTGCCAGTAGCTTAACTTGGACCCAGAGGGAGACCCAGTACTTC CASSLTWTQRETQYF
TRBJ2-3 TRBV5-6 . many TGTGCCAGCGGTCAGCAGGGGATGGGGAGAACAGATACGCAGTATTTT CASGQQGMGRTDTQYF
TRBJ2-7 TRBV4-1 . many TGCGCCAGCAGCCAAGGACCCAGGGACGATGGACGCTCCTACGAGCAGTACTTC CASSQGPRDDGRSYEQYF
TRBJ1-3 TRBV12-3/TRBV12-4 TRBD1 . TGCGCCAGCAGTCGTCCCGGGACAGAGATCGGCTCTAGAAACACCATATATTTT CASSRPGTEIGSRNTIYF
TRBJ2-3 TRBV5-5 TRBD2 many TGTGCCAGCAGCCCGCCCGGGACTAGTCTAACAGATACGCAGTATTTT CASSPPGTSLTDTQYF
TRBJ1-5 TRBV12-3/TRBV12-4 . once TGTCCCAGCAGTCTCGGGGGAGAACGCCAGCCCCAGCATTTT CPSSLGGERQPQHF
TRBJ1-2 TRBV12-3/TRBV12-4 . . TGTGCCAGCAATTTGCACGGAGCTAACTATGGCTACACCTTC CASNLHGANYGYTF
TRBJ1-1 TRBV11-3 . . TGTGTCAGCGGCTTAGATTCGATGACAGGCACTGAAGCTTTCTTT CVSGLDSMTGTEAFF
TRBJ1-1 TRBV11-2 TRBD1 once TGTGCCAACAGCCTGACAGGGTTGGGCCTTAGGGATTTATTGAACACTGAAGCTTTCTTT CANSLTGLGLRDLLNTEAFF
TRBJ2-7 TRBV29-1 . . TGCAGCCTCGGCGAGTCGACAGGGCCCTCGGGGGAACAGTACTTC CSLGESTGPSGEQYF
TRBJ2-7 TRBV6-5 TRBD2 . TGTGCCAGCAGACCCCGGACTAGCGGGAGACTCTACTATCAGTACTTC CASRPRTSGRLYYQYF
TRBJ1-1 TRBV15 TRBD1 . TGTGCCACGGGGACAGGAAGCACTGAAGCTTTCTTT CATGTGSTEAFF
TRBJ2-2 TRBV29-1 TRBD1 . TGCAGCATAACAGGGGCGAACACCGGGGAGCTCTTTTTT CSITGANTGELFF
TRBJ1-1 TRBV5-4 TRBD1 once TGTATCAGCAGCTTGGGTTCAGGGGGCCCATTCACTGAAGCTTTCTTT CISSLGSGGPFTEAFF
TRBJ1-3 TRBV11-2 . . TGTGCCAGCAGCTCCGACAGAGATATCTTCTCTGGAAACACCATATATTTT CASSSDRDIFSGNTIYF
TRBJ2-7 TRBV10-3 TRBD1 . TGTGCCTACATAACCGGGACAGGCCCCTACGAGCAGTACTTC CAYITGTGPYEQYF
TRBJ2-1 TRBV10-2 . . TGCGCCAATAGGTCCCCGGGACCCTCTTCTCATGAGCAGCTCTTC CANRSPGPSSHEQLF
TRBJ2-1 TRBV6-6 . . TGTGGCAGCGCTCGGGGCTCCTACAATGAGCAATTCTTC CGSARGSYNEQFF
TRBJ1-1 TRBV15 . few TGTGCCACCTGCATTGGTCTAGTCAGGGAGCTGGTCATGAACACTGAAGCTTTCTTT CATCIGLVRELVMNTEAFF
TRBJ1-1 TRBV11-2 . . TGTGCCAGCCGTTTCGGGAACACTGAAGCTTTGTTT CASRFGNTEALF
TRBJ1-6 TRBV11-2 . . TGTGCCAGCAGTACGGCCGGGATGGCGAGCTCCTATAATTCACCCCTCCACTTT CASSTAGMASSYNSPLHF
TRBJ2-3 TRBV4-3 TRBD2 . TGCGCCAGCATCCAAGATGGGCCTAGCGGGAGTACAGATACGCACTATTTT CASIQDGPSGSTDTHYF
TRBJ2-1 TRBV12-3/TRBV12-4 . . TGTGCCAGCAGATTCCGTAGCCAAGGGACCTACAATCAGCAGTTCTTC CASRFRSQGTYNQQFF
TRBJ2-1 TRBV10-1 . . TGCGTCAGCAGTGAGTCGCTGGGTTATAATGAGCAGTTCTTC CVSSESLGYNEQFF
TRBJ1-5 TRBV4-1 . . TGCGCCAGCAGCCAGGTGGACGGTAGCAATAAGCCCCAGCATTTT CASSQVDGSNKPQHF
TRBJ2-7 TRBV28 . . TGTGCCAGCAGTTTCGGAGTGGGGTACGACCAGCACTTC CASSFGVGYDQHF
TRBJ2-3 TRBV11-2 TRBD2 . TGTGCCAGCAGCTTATATCGGGGGGATACAGGTACGCAGTATTTT CASSLYRGDTGTQYF
TRBJ1-2 TRBV6-5 . . TGTGCCAGCAATGCTACAGGGATGGGCGCCTATGGCTATACCTTC CASNATGMGAYGYTF
TRBJ2-7 TRBV11-2 . once TGTGCCAGCAGTTTAGTTGGTTGGTATCGAGAGAAGTGCTTC CASSLVGWYREKCF
TRBJ2-2 TRBV12-3/TRBV12-4 . . TGTACCAGCAGTCACCAACATGGGAACGCCGGGGAGCTGCTTTTT CTSSHQHGNAGELLF
TRBJ2-2 TRBV12-3/TRBV12-4 . . TGTGCCAGCAGTTGGACCATCATCGGGGAGCTGTTTTTT CASSWTIIGELFF
TRBJ1-6 TRBV10-2 . . TGCGCCAGCAGCTCACAATTGGGCGTTAATAATTCATCTTTCCACTTT CASSSQLGVNNSSFHF
TRBJ2-7 TRBV4-3 . . TGCTCCAGCAGCCCGTCGGCCGGGAGTAGCTACGAGCACTACTTC CSSSPSAGSSYEHYF
TRBJ2-3 TRBV12-3/TRBV12-4 . . TGTGCCAGCACCCGCTTAGGGGCAGATACTCATTATTTT CASTRLGADTHYF
TRBJ1-1 TRBV29-1 . . TGCAGCGTTGGTGGGGAAAGGTTCACTGAAGCTTTCTTT CSVGGERFTEAFF
TRBJ2-7 TRBV11-3 TRBD1 . TGTGCCAGCAGCTTAAGGGGACAGGGGCCTTACGGGCAGTACTTC CASSLRGQGPYGQYF
TRBJ2-1 TRBV29-1 TRBD2 . TGCAGAGTTGAGGATCACACTAGCGGCATCTACAATGAGCAGTTTTTC CRVEDHTSGIYNEQFF
TRBJ1-2 TRBV11-2 . . TGTGCCAGCAGCCATGAAGGTAGCTATGGCTACACCTTC CASSHEGSYGYTF
TRBJ1-5 TRBV28 . many TGTGCCAGCAGGGGTACAGGGTACTATCAGCCCCAGCATTTT CASRGTGYYQPQHF
TRBJ2-1 TRBV29-1 . . TGCAGCGTTGAGAGTGTAGGGACGAATGAGCAGTTCTTC CSVESVGTNEQFF
TRBJ2-2 TRBV11-2 TRBD1 . TGTGCCATCAGCTTAGTGGGCACAGGGGTTGCCGGGGAGCTTTCTTTT CAISLVGTGVAGELSF
TRBJ1-2 TRBV10-1 . . TGCGCCAACAGTGAGTCGGCAGGCCAACCTTATGGCTACACCTTC CANSESAGQPYGYTF
TRBJ2-5 TRBV29-1 . . TGCAGCGACAAGCCCTATCTCCAGACAGGTCGAGAGACCCAGTACTTC CSDKPYLQTGRETQYF
TRBJ1-2 TRBV6-1 . many TGTGCCAGCAGTGAAGGGGGTTATGGCTACACCTTC CASSEGGYGYTF
TRBJ2-5 TRBV20-1 TRBD2 . TGCAGATCACAACTAGCGCCGAGCGTGGTGACCCATTACTTC CRSQLAPSVVTHYF
TRBJ1-5 TRBV6-2/TRBV6-3 TRBD1 . TGTGCCAGCAGTTTCGACAGGGGGCGTCTTCAGCCCCAGCATTTT CASSFDRGRLQPQHF
TRBJ2-1 TRBV7-8 . . TGTGCCAGCAGCGGACCTAGGGGTGAGCAGTTCTTC CASSGPRGEQFF
TRBJ2-7 TRBV28 TRBD2 . TGTGCGAGCAGTTTATCTCCCCTTTCAAGCGGGGGCTACGAGCAGTACTTC CASSLSPLSSGGYEQYF
TRBJ2-2 TRBV4-2 TRBD2 . TGTGCCAGCAACCAAGATTATGGCGGGGGGGCCCCCGGGGAGCTGTTTTTC CASNQDYGGGAPGELFF
TRBJ1-3 TRBV29-1 . . TGCAGCCGGTCCACTGGAAACACCTTATTTTTT CSRSTGNTLFF
TRBJ2-1 TRBV20-1 . . TGCAGTGCTAGAGATGAGAGGATGTCCGGGGCGGTCTTC CSARDERMSGAVF
TRBJ2-7 TRBV6-5 TRBD1 . TGTGCCAGTAGTTACTTGTTTACAGGGGACAGTTACGAGCAGTACTTC CASSYLFTGDSYEQYF
TRBJ2-5 TRBV7-8 . . TGTGCCAGCAGCTTAGCCAAGATACAAGAGACCCAGTACTTC CASSLAKIQETQYF
TRBJ2-5 TRBV11-2 TRBD1 . TGCGCCAGCATTCCGGGGACAGTTGGACAAGAGACCCAGTACTTC CASIPGTVGQETQYF